Listed below are T cell receptor beta chains from one sample, sequenced in a study of blood T cell repertoires in COVID-19. TCRdb's table, derived via immunoSEQ multiplex PCR, lists solely in-frame clones and lacks some. The sample includes 150,000 to 200,000 clones, approximately 88% of them seen just once. Sequencing input: peripheral blood. The origin of the receptors is a woman in her twenties or thirties with acute or convalescent COVID-19. Each CDR3 is given with its conserved first and last residue. A D gene is named only where the DNA matches it firmly. The listing skips clone size in some rows; elsewhere it reads once, few, many or a size class.

J | size | V | D | DNA | CDR3
TRBJ1-1 | - | TRBV9 | TRBD1 | TGTGCCAGCAGCGGACACAGGGGTCGGAACACTGAAGCTTTCTTT | CASSGHRGRNTEAFF
TRBJ2-5 | - | TRBV7-9 | - | TGTGCCAGCAGCTCGACCCTCCTCGGGGAGACCCAGTACTTC | CASSSTLLGETQYF
TRBJ2-7 | once | TRBV3-1/TRBV3-2 | - | TGTGCCAGCAGCCAAAGGGGCCTCGAGCAGTACTTC | CASSQRGLEQYF
TRBJ2-3 | - | TRBV28 | - | TGTGCCAGCAACCGGGGAACTCACACAGATACGCAGTATTTT | CASNRGTHTDTQYF
TRBJ2-2 | - | TRBV4-1 | - | TGCGCCAGCCAGGGGCGCCCCATGGAGCTGTTTTTT | CASQGRPMELFF
TRBJ2-3 | - | TRBV29-1 | - | TGCAGCGTTGCTCCCCCCGAGGTGGGCACAGATACGCAGTATTTT | CSVAPPEVGTDTQYF
TRBJ2-6 | - | TRBV7-9 | - | TGTGCCAGCAGCTTAGCCGCTGGGGCCAACGTCCTGACTTTC | CASSLAAGANVLTF
TRBJ1-1 | - | TRBV10-3 | - | TGTGCCATCAGGGGAGTGGCGAACACTGAAGCTTTCTTT | CAIRGVANTEAFF
TRBJ1-2 | - | TRBV7-2 | - | TGTGCCAGCAGCCCCACACCGTATGGCTACACCTTC | CASSPTPYGYTF
TRBJ1-3 | - | TRBV11-3 | - | TGTGCCACCGGACAGTCTGGAAACACCATATATTTT | CATGQSGNTIYF
TRBJ2-4 | - | TRBV11-2 | - | TGTGCCAGCAGCTTAGGGGCGGGCATGACGAACATTCAGTACTTC | CASSLGAGMTNIQYF
TRBJ2-7 | - | TRBV7-6 | TRBD2 | TGTGCCAGCAGCTATGAAGCGGGAGGGAGAAACGAGCAGTACTTC | CASSYEAGGRNEQYF
TRBJ2-1 | - | TRBV30 | - | TGTGCCTGGGGCTTCTCTGCCCGCGGGCCCCATGAGCAGTTCTTC | CAWGFSARGPHEQFF
TRBJ2-7 | - | TRBV14 | - | TGTGCCAGCAGCCAAGAATGGAGCTACGAGCAGTACTTC | CASSQEWSYEQYF
TRBJ2-1 | - | TRBV18 | TRBD2 | TGTGCCAGCTCACCGGGACTAGACGGCGATGAGCAGTTCTTC | CASSPGLDGDEQFF
TRBJ2-7 | - | TRBV7-7 | TRBD2 | TGCGGGGGGGGCGGGGGCCTTTACTACGAGCAGTACTTC | CGGGGGLYYEQYF
TRBJ2-7 | - | TRBV3-1/TRBV3-2 | TRBD1 | TGTGCCAGCAGCCAAGATCCCCAGGGACAGCAACTCTTC | CASSQDPQGQQLF
TRBJ2-2 | - | TRBV19 | TRBD2 | TGTGCCAGTAGTATACTAGCGGGAGGGTCCGGGGAGCTGTTTTTT | CASSILAGGSGELFF
TRBJ2-7 | - | TRBV7-9 | - | TGTGCCAGCAGCCCCGGTCAATCCTACGAGCAGTACTTC | CASSPGQSYEQYF
TRBJ2-1 | - | TRBV24-1 | - | TGTGCCACCAGTGATTCACAGGCCTACTCCTACAATGAGCAGTTCTTC | CATSDSQAYSYNEQFF
TRBJ2-7 | - | TRBV6-2/TRBV6-3 | TRBD2 | TGTGCCAGCAGTTACTCGGGGTCTAGCGGGAGTCTCGAGCAGTACTTC | CASSYSGSSGSLEQYF
TRBJ2-1 | - | TRBV3-1/TRBV3-2 | - | TGTGCCAGCAGCCAAGATAGGAGAATGCCAAGTGGTGAGCAGTTCTTC | CASSQDRRMPSGEQFF